The 23 T cell receptor beta chains given below trace back to one sample, sequenced in a study of T cell responses to AZD1222 COVID-19 vaccine. Repertoires were generated with immunoSEQ multiplex PCR, while TCRdb's copy carries only in-frame clones and drops some. The sample yields about 270,000 clones, 90% to 95% seen once. The source material was peripheral blood, sampled 28 days after the second AZD1222 dose. The source of these receptors is an adult who received the AZD1222 COVID-19 vaccine.

The chain joins TRBV4-2 to TRBJ2-1; D is ambiguous. The CDR3 runs to 13 residues. V was cut by 0 bases and J by 6 bases, with 6 bases left in between. CDR1 is LGHNA, CDR2 YNFKEQ, per germline. The CDR3: CASSQETGNEQFF. The CDR3 coding sequence is TGTGCCAGCAGCCAAGAAACCGGCAATGAGCAGTTCTTC.

V is TRBV6-5 and J is TRBJ2-5; 7 positions match TRBD2. Per germline, CDR1 MNHEY and CDR2 SVGAGI. The CDR3 is made up of 15 amino acids. The V gene end was trimmed by 6 bases and the J gene end by 1 base; junction bases not matched to a gene: 8. The CDR3 here is CASSSRTSFQETQYF. CDR3 in DNA: TGTGCCAGCAGCTCCCGGACTAGTTTCCAAGAGACCCAGTACTTC.

The rearrangement uses TRBV7-9 and TRBJ2-7; D may be TRBD2 (6 bases). V shed 3 bases and J shed 3 bases, with 12 bases lying between them. This CDR3 is 14 amino acids long. Germline loops: CDR1 SEHNR, CDR2 FQNEAQ (reference sequence). The CDR3 bases are TGTGCCAGCAGCTTCGGGTTCGGGAGCTACGAGCAGTACTTC. Encoded protein: CASSFGFGSYEQYF.

V usage is TRBV7-2 and J usage is TRBJ2-7; weak D call: TRBD1 (5 bases). V gave up 2 bases and J gave up 0 bases, with 20 bases separating them. The V gene's germline CDR1 is SGHTA and CDR2 FQGNSA. This CDR3 is 18 amino acids long. The DNA for the CDR3 is TGTGCCAGCAGCTTAACCGACAGCCTGGGATCCCACTCCTACGAGCAGTACTTC. Translated: CASSLTDSLGSHSYEQYF.

The sample holds one count of this clone. The rearrangement joins TRBV2 to TRBJ1-1; tentative D call: TRBD1 (5 bases). This CDR3 is 14 amino acids long. The germline V gene has CDR1 SNHLY and CDR2 FYNNEI. V lost 3 bases and J 3 bases, leaving 11 bases between the germline ends. The chain's CDR3 is CASSDRVRDTEAFF. For the CDR3, the DNA is TGTGCCAGCAGTGACAGGGTTCGGGACACTGAAGCTTTCTTT.

The chain's CDR3 is CASSLALPAYEQYF. CDR3 DNA sequence: TGTGCCAGCAGCTTAGCGCTTCCCGCCTACGAGCAGTACTTC. This chain uses TRBV7-8 with TRBJ2-7, with D unresolved. Germline CDR1 reads SGHVS; CDR2 reads FQNEAQ. The CDR3 spans 14 residues. V lost 0 bases to trimming and J lost 2 bases, with 8 bases between them.

This clone was observed a single time. The CDR3: CASGGPGETQYF. The CDR3 DNA reads as TGTGCTAGTGGTGGCCCCGGGGAGACCCAGTACTTC. The J gene is TRBJ2-5, the V gene TRBV12-5; D gene ambiguous. Germline V gene lookup returns CDR1 LGHNT and CDR2 FRNRAP. This CDR3 is 12 amino acids long. V was pared by 5 bases and J by 5 bases, with 9 bases between.

The chain couples TRBV3-1 (or the pseudogene TRBV3-2) to TRBJ1-2, with D tentatively TRBD1 (5 bases). The CDR3 is 14 amino acids. The V end was cut by 1 base, the J end by 5 bases, with 11 bases between. The germline CDR1 and CDR2 sequences are LGHDT and YNNKEL (reference sequence). This CDR3 reads CASSQVAQAYGYTF. Here the CDR3 DNA reads TGTGCCAGCAGCCAAGTGGCACAGGCGTATGGCTACACCTTC.

This sequence joins TRBV7-2 and TRBJ1-1; D gene ambiguous. Germline CDR1 reads SGHTA; CDR2 reads FQGNSA. V was shortened by 1 base and J by 6 bases, with 15 bases between the two germline ends. The CDR3 loop spans 15 amino acids. The CDR3 is CASSLGYLQISEAFF. CDR3 in DNA: TGTGCCAGCAGCTTAGGGTATCTACAAATATCTGAAGCTTTCTTT.

V usage is TRBV4-1 and J usage is TRBJ2-1, with 8 bases matching TRBD1. The V segment lost 6 bases and the J segment 7 bases; nucleotides outside the gene matches: 11. This CDR3 is built from 15 residues. From germline, CDR1 is MGHRA and CDR2 YSYEKL. CDR3 loop: CASRMTGVLENEQFF. The CDR3 nucleotides are TGCGCCAGCAGAATGACAGGGGTCTTGGAGAATGAGCAGTTCTTC.

The CDR3 coding sequence is TGTGCCAGCAGCCACAAAGGACTCTCCTCCTACGAGCAGTACTTC. It codes for CASSHKGLSSYEQYF. The gene calls are TRBV5-4 and TRBJ2-7; TRBD2 is a possible D gene (5 bases). Trimming removed 4 bases at V and 0 bases at J, with 14 bases between. CDR3 length: 15 residues. From germline, CDR1 is SGHNT and CDR2 YYREEE (reference sequence).

This rearrangement joins TRBV7-2 to TRBJ1-5; D remains ambiguous. The V end lost 2 bases, the J end lost 2 bases, and 7 bases lay between the germline ends. The CDR3 contains 14 residues. Looked up from germline, CDR1 is SGHTA and CDR2 is FQGNSA. CDR3 loop: CASSLSPGNQPQHF. The CDR3, as DNA: TGTGCCAGCAGCTTATCCCCTGGCAATCAGCCCCAGCATTTT.

V is TRBV5-4 and J is TRBJ2-2; weak D call: TRBD1 (6 bases). Germline V lookup: CDR1 SGHNT, CDR2 YYREEE (reference sequence). The length of the CDR3 is 15 residues. Trimming removed 4 bases at V and 2 bases at J, with 12 bases between. This CDR3 reads CASSQGWRNTGELFF. The CDR3 DNA follows: TGTGCCAGCAGCCAGGGGTGGCGAAACACCGGGGAGCTGTTTTTT.

This chain connects TRBV5-6 to TRBJ2-3; TRBD1 agrees at 7 bases. V lost 2 bases and J lost 3; bases outside the gene matches: 6. CDR1 and CDR2 (germline): SGHDT, YYEEEE. The CDR3 consists of 15 residues. This CDR3 reads CASSFGWGQTDTQYF. Written as DNA, the CDR3 is TGTGCCAGCAGCTTTGGATGGGGACAGACAGATACGCAGTATTTT.

The chain links TRBV28 to TRBJ1-1; 12 bases line up with TRBD1. Germline CDR1 reads MDHEN; CDR2 reads SYDVKM. Losses at the gene ends were 0 bases for V and 4 bases for J; bases not matched to a gene: 6. The CDR3 runs to 17 residues. The CDR3 DNA reads TGTGCCAGCAGTTTATGGTGGGACAGGGGGCCGGGCACTGAAGCTTTCTTT. The encoded protein is CASSLWWDRGPGTEAFF.

V gene TRBV5-4 combines with J gene TRBJ1-6, with D possibly matching TRBD1 (6 bases). Between the trimmed V and J ends, which lost 1 base and 5 bases, there was a span of 7 bases. In germline, CDR1 is SGHNT, CDR2 YYREEE (reference sequence). The length of the CDR3 is 14 residues. CDR3 residues: CASSLRDNNSPLHF. The CDR3 coding sequence is TGTGCCAGCAGCTTGAGGGACAATAATTCACCCCTCCACTTT.

This chain connects TRBV5-4 to TRBJ2-7; 7 positions match TRBD1. V shed 3 bases and J 0 bases; nucleotides not matched to a gene: 6. The CDR3 is 15 amino acids. CDR1 and CDR2 (germline): SGHNT, YYREEE (reference sequence). The CDR3 loop is CASSSKQGNSYEQYF. The CDR3 nucleotides are TGTGCCAGCAGCTCGAAACAGGGGAACTCCTACGAGCAGTACTTC.

The chain couples TRBV27 to TRBJ1-1; D ambiguous. The V gene's germline CDR1 is MNHEY and CDR2 SMNVEV (reference sequence). Trimming stripped 5 bases from V and 5 bases from J, with 12 bases between. The CDR3 extends over 13 amino acids. CDR3 DNA sequence: TGTGCCAGCAGTGCTACGGGTGGGACTGAAGCTTTCTTT. It translates to CASSATGGTEAFF.

The genes are TRBV6-5 and TRBJ2-5, with D possibly called TRBD1 or TRBD2 (6 bases each). The germline V gene has CDR1 MNHEY and CDR2 SVGAGI. The CDR3 runs 13 residues. V lost 4 bases, J lost 6 bases, and 12 bases lay in between. CDR3 sequence reads: CASSWGRGQTQYF. The CDR3 DNA follows: TGTGCCAGCAGTTGGGGCCGGGGGCAGACCCAGTACTTC.

V and J are TRBV30 and TRBJ1-4; TRBD1 agrees at 8 bases. Trimming cost V 0 bases and J 10 bases; bases outside gene matches: 7. The CDR3 extends over 14 amino acids. The germline V gene has CDR1 GTSNPN and CDR2 SVGIG (reference sequence). The CDR3 DNA reads as TGTGCCTGGAGTGTAGGACAGGGAGGGGGAAAACTGTTTTTT. Translated: CAWSVGQGGGKLFF.

The chain uses TRBV6-4 and TRBJ2-2; no definite D call. The germline CDR1 and CDR2 sequences are MRHNA and SNTAGT. The CDR3 runs to 13 residues. Trimming removed 0 bases from V and 7 bases from J, with 6 bases in between. In nucleotides, the CDR3 is TGTGCCAGCAGTGACTCGACGGGCGGGGAGCTGTTTTTT. This sequence encodes CASSDSTGGELFF.

The J gene is TRBJ1-5, the V gene TRBV2, with 7 positions matching TRBD1. V shed 5 bases and J 7 bases; nucleotides not matched to a gene: 8. This CDR3 spans 14 amino acids. Per germline, CDR1 SNHLY and CDR2 FYNNEI. The CDR3 coding sequence is TGTGCCAGCAGTTTCCGACAGGGCGCGCAGCCCCAGCATTTT. Its translation is CASSFRQGAQPQHF.

The chain combines TRBV20-1 with TRBJ2-2; 7 bases are a match to TRBD1. Looked up from germline, CDR1 is DFQATT and CDR2 is SNEGSKA (reference sequence). The CDR3 has 13 amino acids. With 3 bases clipped from V and 5 bases from J, the junction kept 3 bases outside the gene matches. The CDR3 bases are TGCAGTGCTAGTCACAGGGGAACCGGGGAGCTGTTTTTT. Its protein product is CSASHRGTGELFF.